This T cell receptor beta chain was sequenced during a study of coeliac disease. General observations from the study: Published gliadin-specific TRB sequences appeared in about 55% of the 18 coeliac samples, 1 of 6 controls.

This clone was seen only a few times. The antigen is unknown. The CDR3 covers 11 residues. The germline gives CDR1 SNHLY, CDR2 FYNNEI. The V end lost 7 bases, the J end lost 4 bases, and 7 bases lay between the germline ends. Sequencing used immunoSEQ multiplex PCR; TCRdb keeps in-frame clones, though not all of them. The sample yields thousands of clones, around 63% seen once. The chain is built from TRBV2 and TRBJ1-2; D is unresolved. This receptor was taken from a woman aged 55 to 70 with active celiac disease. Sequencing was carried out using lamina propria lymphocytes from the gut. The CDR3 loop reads CASILSYGYTF. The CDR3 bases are TGTGCCAGCATCCTAAGCTATGGCTACACCTTC.